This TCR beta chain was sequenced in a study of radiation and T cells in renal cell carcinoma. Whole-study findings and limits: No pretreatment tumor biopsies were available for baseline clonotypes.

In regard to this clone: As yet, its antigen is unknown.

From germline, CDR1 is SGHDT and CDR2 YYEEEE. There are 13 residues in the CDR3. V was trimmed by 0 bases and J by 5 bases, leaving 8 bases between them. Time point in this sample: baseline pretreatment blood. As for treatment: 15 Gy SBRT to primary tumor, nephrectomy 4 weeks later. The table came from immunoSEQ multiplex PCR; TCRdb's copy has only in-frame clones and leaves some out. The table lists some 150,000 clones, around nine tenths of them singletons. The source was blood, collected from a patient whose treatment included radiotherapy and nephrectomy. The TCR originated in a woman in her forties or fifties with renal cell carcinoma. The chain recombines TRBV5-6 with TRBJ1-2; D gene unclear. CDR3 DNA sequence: TGTGCCAGCAGCTTGGGGGGTTCGTATGGCTACACCTTC. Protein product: CASSLGGSYGYTF.